Following are 10 T cell receptor beta chains from one sample sequenced in a study of shared clonotypes between healthy human individuals. Here immunoSEQ multiplex PCR was the method, and the copy in TCRdb shows in-frame clones only, minus some. This sample has under 600,000 clones, with roughly 97% found just once. Sequencing used naive CD4+ T cells sorted from blood. Subset meaning: CD45RA+ positively selected. Receptors were obtained from a woman younger than 45 in good health.

The chain employs TRBV6-4 and TRBJ1-2, with a possible D match to TRBD1 (5 bases). The V end lost 3 bases, the J end lost 6 bases, and 14 bases lay between the germline ends. Germline CDR1 and CDR2: MRHNA and SNTAGT. The CDR3 consists of 14 residues. The CDR3 protein is CASSEVQGGDGYTF. CDR3 nucleotides: TGTGCCAGCAGTGAGGTGCAGGGAGGAGATGGCTACACCTTC.

The genes are TRBV5-4 and TRBJ2-7; D possibly matches TRBD1 or TRBD2 (5 bases each). Germline CDR1 reads SGHNT; CDR2 reads YYREEE (reference sequence). Trimming removed 0 bases at V and 3 bases at J, with 13 bases between. CDR3 length equals 15 residues. CDR3 sequence: CASSLGGEIYYEQYF. DNA of the CDR3: TGTGCCAGCAGCTTGGGAGGGGAAATTTACTACGAGCAGTACTTC.

DNA for the CDR3: TGTGCCATCAGCCCGGGACTCGCTCAAAATGAGCAGTTCTTC. Its translation is CAISPGLAQNEQFF. This chain connects TRBV10-3 to TRBJ2-1, with a tentative D call TRBD2 (6 bases). Between the trimmed V and J ends, which lost 6 bases and 7 bases, there was a span of 16 bases. The CDR3 consists of 14 residues. Germline V gives CDR1 ENHRY, CDR2 SYGVKD.

The CDR3 loop is CASSLGWGAPDDEQFF. In nucleotides, the CDR3 is TGTGCCAGCAGCTTAGGGTGGGGGGCTCCGGATGATGAGCAGTTCTTC. The chain employs TRBV11-3 and TRBJ2-1; D is perhaps TRBD1 or TRBD2 (6 bases each). V was pared by 1 base and J by 8 bases, with 18 bases between. This CDR3 spans 16 amino acids. Looked up from germline, CDR1 is SGHNT and CDR2 is YENEEA.

This clone was observed a single time. The chain recombines TRBV29-1 with TRBJ2-7; 7 bases match TRBD1. V lost 6 bases to trimming and J lost 5 bases; unmatched junction nucleotides: 7. This CDR3 contains 12 residues. CDR1 and CDR2 (germline): SQVTM, ANQGSEA. The CDR3: CSVGSTGDEQYF. The CDR3 region has the DNA TGCAGCGTGGGGTCTACAGGGGACGAGCAGTACTTC.

The genes are TRBV5-1 and TRBJ2-7; 7 bases fit TRBD2. V shed 5 bases and J 2 bases; nucleotides not matched to a gene: 13. Per the germline V gene, CDR1 is SGHRS and CDR2 is YFSETQ. This CDR3 has 16 amino acids. The CDR3 nucleotides are TGCGCCAGCAGACCTGCGGCTAGCGGATTACCCTACGAGCAGTACTTC. It codes for CASRPAASGLPYEQYF. Full variable domain (rest looked up from reference TRBV5-1 and TRBJ2-7): KAGVTQTPRYLIKTRGQQVTLSCSPISGHRSVSWYQQTPGQGLQFLFEYFSETQRNKGNFPGRFSGRQFSNSRSEMNVSTLELGDSALYLCASRPAASGLPYEQYFGPGTRLTVT.

This sequence joins TRBV2 and TRBJ2-7; maybe TRBD2 (5 bases). This CDR3 spans 13 amino acids. V was shortened by 3 bases and J by 6 bases, with 12 bases between the two germline ends. The germline CDR1 and CDR2 sequences are SNHLY and FYNNEI. CDR3 protein: CASSDWGEGEQYF. The CDR3 DNA reads as TGTGCCAGCAGTGACTGGGGAGAAGGCGAGCAGTACTTC.

V usage is TRBV6-1 and J usage is TRBJ2-3, with a possible D match to TRBD2 (6 bases). This CDR3 spans 15 amino acids. Germline CDR1 and CDR2: MNHNS and SASEGT. With 7 bases removed from V and 0 bases from J, the gap between germline ends came to 14 bases. The CDR3 loop reads CASNWLAQSTDTQYF. CDR3 DNA: TGTGCCAGCAACTGGCTAGCGCAAAGCACAGATACGCAGTATTTT.

J is TRBJ2-2 and V is TRBV21-1; the tabulated D call, TRBD1, remains unverified against the DNA. TRBV21-1 counts as a pseudogene. CDR3 size: 17 residues. The CDR3 protein is CASSPRPDRVFSGELFF. The CDR3 DNA follows: TGTGCCAGCAGCCCCCGGCCGGACAGAGTTTTCTCCGGGGAGCTGTTTTTT.

The chain has TRBV15 and TRBJ1-1, with a tentative D call TRBD1 (6 bases). Germline assignment: CDR1 LNHNV and CDR2 YYDKDF (reference sequence). V was clipped by 1 base and J by 5 bases, with 11 bases between them. The CDR3 is 14 residues long. In DNA form, the CDR3 reads TGTGCCACCAGCAGAGCCACGACAGGAACTGAAGCTTTCTTT. Its translation is CATSRATTGTEAFF.